The next 19 T cell receptor beta chains were all read from a single sample in a study of beta chain features in type 1 diabetes. Expressed TCRB transcripts were sequenced because the entire RNA isolate underwent reverse transcription. Assay used: immunoSEQ multiplex PCR; TCRdb lists only in-frame clones, some missing. The sample lists 130,000 to 150,000 clones, about a tenth occurring once. Sequencing was carried out using central memory CD4+ T cells from blood. These TCRs come from a man younger than 35 in good health.

This clone has just a few counts. The chain combines TRBV7-2 with TRBJ2-7, with 12 bases aligning to TRBD1. This CDR3 is 14 amino acids long. CDR1 is SGHTA, CDR2 FQGNSA, per germline. The V and J ends lost 5 bases and 6 bases, in that order; junction bases with no gene match: 5. The chain's CDR3 is CASSTGTGGSEQYF. The CDR3 DNA reads as TGTGCCAGCAGCACCGGGACAGGGGGCAGCGAGCAGTACTTC.

This chain uses TRBV2 with TRBJ1-4, with no clear D. The CDR3 runs 12 residues. Germline values: CDR1 SNHLY, CDR2 FYNNEI. Trimming removed 6 bases at V and 7 bases at J, with 9 bases between. The CDR3 DNA reads TGTGCCAGCAGGCAGGCGCTTGAAAAACTGTTTTTT. This sequence encodes CASRQALEKLFF. The variable domain in full, with the rest retrieved from reference TRBV2 and TRBJ1-4, is EPEVTQTPSHQVTQMGQEVILRCVPISNHLYFYWYRQILGQKVEFLVSFYNNEISEKSEIFDDQFSVERPDGSNFTLKIRSTKLEDSAMYFCASRQALEKLFFGSGTQLSVL.

The chain carries TRBV7-2 and TRBJ2-1, with 8 bases lining up with TRBD1. Germline V gives CDR1 SGHTA, CDR2 FQGNSA. This CDR3 spans 15 amino acids. V dropped 3 bases and J dropped 6; count of bases not matched to a gene: 7. The CDR3 DNA reads TGTGCCAGCAGCTTCGACAGGGGAAATTTCAATGAGCAGTTCTTC. Amino acid sequence: CASSFDRGNFNEQFF.

The chain couples TRBV5-1 to TRBJ2-2; 9 bases map to TRBD1. The germline CDR1 and CDR2 sequences are SGHRS and YFSETQ. V lost 1 base and J lost 1; bases outside the gene matches: 5. The length of the CDR3 is 17 residues. The CDR3 is CASSLTPGQGNTGELFF. The CDR3 DNA follows: TGCGCCAGCAGCTTGACGCCGGGACAGGGGAACACCGGGGAGCTGTTTTTT.

In this sample, this clone turned up a few times. V usage is TRBV2 and J usage is TRBJ1-6; perhaps TRBD1 as D (5 bases). Trimming left V 3 bases short and J 9 bases short, with 9 bases between. CDR3 length: 13 residues. Germline V lookup: CDR1 SNHLY, CDR2 FYNNEI. The DNA of the CDR3 is TGTGCCAGCAGTGACCAGGGTGGTTCACCCCTCCACTTT. Translated, it gives CASSDQGGSPLHF. Supplemented by reference TRBV2 and TRBJ1-6, the full variable domain reads EPEVTQTPSHQVTQMGQEVILRCVPISNHLYFYWYRQILGQKVEFLVSFYNNEISEKSEIFDDQFSVERPDGSNFTLKIRSTKLEDSAMYFCASSDQGGSPLHFGNGTRLTVT.

The CDR3 sequence: CASRPGLAGNNEQFF. CDR3 in DNA: TGTGCCAGCAGGCCGGGACTAGCGGGCAACAATGAGCAGTTCTTC. The chain uses TRBV6-6 and TRBJ2-1; 12 bases match TRBD2. CDR3 length equals 15 residues. Germline loops: CDR1 MNHNY, CDR2 SVGAGI (reference sequence). The J segment lost 5 bases and the V segment lost 6 bases, leaving 5 bases of the junction unmatched.

This chain links TRBV28 with TRBJ2-7; TRBD2 matches 7 bases. Germline CDR1 reads MDHEN; CDR2 reads SYDVKM. CDR3 length: 14 residues. Losses at the gene ends were 6 bases for V and 6 bases for J; bases not matched to a gene: 11. The CDR3, as DNA: TGTGCCAGCAGGCCCCAGCGGGGTGATTTCGAGCAGTACTTC. Residues: CASRPQRGDFEQYF.

There are a few counts of this clone. The V gene is TRBV27, the J gene TRBJ2-6, with D perhaps matching TRBD2 (5 bases). Germline V gives CDR1 MNHEY, CDR2 SMNVEV (reference sequence). V gave up 6 bases and J gave up 0 bases, with 18 bases separating them. The CDR3 has 18 residues. The CDR3 nucleotides read TGTGCCAGCAGCCGAGAGCGGACCGGTAACTCTGGGGCCAACGTCCTGACTTTC. Translating gives CASSRERTGNSGANVLTF.

This clone was counted a few times. The rearrangement joins TRBV2 to TRBJ2-6; D gene unclear. V was shortened by 4 bases and J by 8 bases, with 6 bases between the two germline ends. Germline CDR1 SNHLY, CDR2 FYNNEI. The CDR3 is 12 residues long. The CDR3 DNA sequence: TGTGCCAGCAGTGTGCAGTCCAACGTCCTGACTTTC. It is translated as CASSVQSNVLTF.

J is TRBJ1-5 and V is TRBV4-3; D is unresolved. The CDR3 runs to 16 residues. Trimming took 1 base from V and 0 from J, leaving 10 bases between them. Germline V gene data show CDR1 as LGHNA and CDR2 as YSLEER. CDR3 region: CASSQGVLNSNQPQHF. The CDR3 nucleotides read TGCGCCAGCAGCCAAGGAGTGCTAAATAGCAATCAGCCCCAGCATTTT.

This clone was seen more than once but under ten times. This rearrangement joins TRBV7-7 to TRBJ2-5; the match to TRBD1 covers 7 bases. CDR1 and CDR2 from the germline V gene are SSHAT and FNYEAQ (reference sequence). Trimming took 2 bases from V and 4 from J; bases not matched to a gene: 4. The CDR3 is 14 residues long. As DNA, the CDR3 is TGTGCCAGCAGCTTACAGGGACAGCGAGAGACCCAGTACTTC. Translating it yields CASSLQGQRETQYF.

The V and J genes are TRBV6-5 and TRBJ1-5; D possibly corresponds to TRBD1 (5 bases). Germline V gene data show CDR1 as MNHEY and CDR2 as SVGAGI. The CDR3 spans 13 residues. The V gene lost 2 bases and the J gene lost 11 bases, with 13 bases spanning the gap. CDR3 nucleotides: TGTGCCAGCAGTTACGACAGCCAAGGGGCCCAGCATTTT. Encoded protein: CASSYDSQGAQHF.

This clone came up a few times. This sequence joins TRBV7-2 and TRBJ1-2, with D maybe TRBD1 (6 bases). Germline CDR1 SGHTA, CDR2 FQGNSA. The CDR3 runs 15 residues. With 0 bases removed from V and 5 bases from J, the gap between germline ends came to 13 bases. This chain's CDR3 is CASSLATTGRYGYTF. CDR3 DNA: TGTGCCAGCAGCTTAGCGACGACAGGACGGTATGGCTACACCTTC.

This clone was counted a few times. This chain links TRBV7-8 with TRBJ1-5; the D is unclear. V lost 5 bases and J lost 7, with 12 bases in between. Germline V CDR1 and CDR2: SGHVS, FQNEAQ. There are 13 residues in the CDR3. The chain's CDR3 is CASSTRAPQPQHF. DNA for the CDR3: TGTGCCAGCAGCACGAGAGCGCCCCAGCCCCAGCATTTT.

This clone was counted a few times. This rearrangement joins TRBV5-1 to TRBJ2-1, with 11 positions matching TRBD2. Germline V CDR1 and CDR2: SGHRS, YFSETQ. V lost 3 bases and J lost 9; bases outside the gene matches: 8. There are 15 residues in the CDR3. CDR3 in amino acids: CASSSGTSGGREQFF. The CDR3 bases are TGCGCCAGCAGCTCCGGGACTAGCGGCGGGCGTGAGCAGTTCTTC.

The chain uses TRBV29-1 and TRBJ1-2; 7 nucleotides line up with TRBD1. CDR1 is SQVTM, CDR2 ANQGSEA, per germline. The CDR3 is 12 residues long. J lost 4 bases, V lost 7 bases, and 6 bases had no gene match. The CDR3 here is CSAGGQLYGYTF. CDR3 nucleotides: TGCAGCGCTGGGGGACAGCTCTATGGCTACACCTTC.

This clone showed up just a few times. The rearrangement uses TRBV4-2 and TRBJ2-3; 10 bases map to TRBD1. The germline V gene has CDR1 LGHNA and CDR2 YNFKEQ. This CDR3 is built from 17 residues. V gave up 1 base and J gave up 1 base; unmatched junction bases: 5. The DNA for the CDR3 is TGTGCCAGCAGCCAAGGACTCGGGACAGGGGGCACAGATACGCAGTATTTT. Amino acid sequence: CASSQGLGTGGTDTQYF.

The rearrangement uses TRBV29-1 and TRBJ1-1; 7 bases match TRBD1. The CDR3 sequence is 13 residues long. Germline V gene lookup returns CDR1 SQVTM and CDR2 ANQGSEA. The CDR3 region is CRATGRMNTEAFF. The CDR3 DNA follows: TGCAGGGCGACAGGGCGCATGAACACTGAAGCTTTCTTT.

This clone occurred many times. The rearrangement uses TRBV9 and TRBJ1-3, with 7 nucleotides matching TRBD1. There are 17 residues in the CDR3. The V gene end was trimmed by 3 bases and the J gene end by 0 bases; junction bases not matched to a gene: 9. Germline assignment: CDR1 SGDLS and CDR2 YYNGEE. In DNA, the CDR3 is TGTGCCAGCAGCGAGAGGGACAGAACCTACTCTGGAAACACCATATATTTT. It specifies CASSERDRTYSGNTIYF.